This TCR beta chain derives from a study of T-cell reconstitution after alpha-beta-depleted transplantation in children. Study-wide points: High day-60 TCRbeta diversity in some patients came from surviving recipient T cells and thymic progenitors. By one year post-transplant, T-cell counts and diversity largely arose from T cells that were newly produced.

Preparing the TCRbeta library involved the use of unique molecular identifiers. TCRdb reprocessed the PCR reads with MiXCR, giving one entry per CDR3 protein. The table includes some 830,000 distinct CDR3 sequences, roughly 16% detected once. This clonotype was recorded a few times. The target antigen is unknown. V lost 6 bases and J lost 7; bases outside the gene matches: 14. The germline CDR1 and CDR2 sequences are MNHEY and SMNVEV (reference sequence). The CDR3 totals 16 residues. Sequencing used PBMCs, mostly from graft donor cells, obtained 360 days after TCRalphabeta/CD19-depleted stem cell transplant. The receptor's source is a male patient between 5 and 17 years old who had a stem cell transplant for acute lymphoblastic leukemia, so the T cells may come from the graft donor. The chain links TRBV27 to TRBJ2-2; 7 nucleotides align to TRBD1. The DNA for the CDR3 is TGTGCCAGCAGGACCGGGGCAGGGGGAGAGGGCGGGGAGCTGTTTTTT. Encoded protein: CASRTGAGGEGGELFF.